What follows describes a single TCR beta chain. This sample is drawn from a study of identical twins. TCRdb reprocessed the 5' RACE reads with MiXCR, giving one entry per CDR3 protein. The sample holds approximately 1.8 million distinct CDR3 sequences, 25% to 35% seen once. CDR1 is MDHEN and CDR2 is SYDVKM in the germline V gene. This CDR3 is 16 amino acids long. V lost 3 bases to trimming and J lost 5 bases, with 17 bases between them. Material for sequencing was cord blood. The chain employs TRBV28 and TRBJ1-5; D is uncertain. The receptor comes from a newborn girl in good health. CDR3 amino acids: CASSFRILIRHQPQHF. CDR3 nucleotide sequence: TGTGCCAGCAGTTTTAGAATATTGATACGCCATCAGCCCCAGCATTTT.